These T cell receptor beta chains were read from a single sample in a study of blood T cell repertoires in COVID-19. Method: immunoSEQ multiplex PCR; TCRdb's copy keeps in-frame clones and lacks some. This table holds 300,000 or so clones, 85% to 90% found once. The sequencing input was peripheral blood. The origin of the receptors is a woman in her forties who had recovered from COVID-19. CDR3s include the opening cysteine and the closing phenylalanine or tryptophan. The order of the fields is J gene, D gene, clone size, V gene, CDR3 DNA, CDR3 protein. The D gene is left open where the match is weak. Not every row has a clone size; where given, it reads once, few, many or a size class.

j_gene: TRBJ1-6
d_gene: -
abundance: -
v_gene: TRBV19
CDR3nt: TGTGCCAGTAGTACGGGACACTATAATTCACCCCTCCACTTT
CDR3aa: CASSTGHYNSPLHF

j_gene: TRBJ1-4
d_gene: -
abundance: few
v_gene: TRBV19
CDR3nt: TGTGCCAGTATTAGCCAATCGAATGAAAAACTGTTTTTT
CDR3aa: CASISQSNEKLFF

j_gene: TRBJ1-6
d_gene: -
abundance: -
v_gene: TRBV6-4
CDR3nt: TGTGCCAGCAGTGACACGTGGCGGGATTCACCCCTCCACTTT
CDR3aa: CASSDTWRDSPLHF

j_gene: TRBJ2-5
d_gene: TRBD1
abundance: -
v_gene: TRBV6-1
CDR3nt: TGTGCCAGCAGTGAATGGGGGACAGGGGCCTACCTGTACCAAGAGACCCAGTACTTC
CDR3aa: CASSEWGTGAYLYQETQYF

j_gene: TRBJ2-3
d_gene: -
abundance: -
v_gene: TRBV6-5
CDR3nt: TGTGCCAGCAGTTTAGGGGCCCTAAGTACGCAGTATTTT
CDR3aa: CASSLGALSTQYF

j_gene: TRBJ2-7
d_gene: TRBD2
abundance: -
v_gene: TRBV5-5
CDR3nt: TGTGCCAGCAGCCGGGGGGGCGACATGCGATACGAGCAGTACTTC
CDR3aa: CASSRGGDMRYEQYF

j_gene: TRBJ1-2
d_gene: -
abundance: -
v_gene: TRBV2
CDR3nt: TGTGCCAGCCTCCCCCCCGAGGGAATGGTAGAGTATGGCTACACCTTC
CDR3aa: CASLPPEGMVEYGYTF

j_gene: TRBJ2-3
d_gene: -
abundance: -
v_gene: TRBV18
CDR3nt: TGTGCCAGCTCACTATACGGGGGATCCACAGATACGCAGTATTTT
CDR3aa: CASSLYGGSTDTQYF

j_gene: TRBJ2-3
d_gene: TRBD2
abundance: -
v_gene: TRBV3-1/TRBV3-2
CDR3nt: TGTGCCAGCAGCCGACGTAGCGGGGGGGGGATTTACACAGATACGCAGTATTTT
CDR3aa: CASSRRSGGGIYTDTQYF

j_gene: TRBJ1-2
d_gene: TRBD1
abundance: -
v_gene: TRBV3-1/TRBV3-2
CDR3nt: TGTGCCAGCAGCCAGTGGACAGGGGACGGCTACACCTTC
CDR3aa: CASSQWTGDGYTF

j_gene: TRBJ2-5
d_gene: -
abundance: -
v_gene: TRBV2
CDR3nt: TGTGCCAGCAGTGTCTCTAGAGAGGTAGAGACCCAGTACTTC
CDR3aa: CASSVSREVETQYF

j_gene: TRBJ1-2
d_gene: TRBD1
abundance: few
v_gene: TRBV18
CDR3nt: TGTGCCAGCACCCGGGACAGGGAGGACTATGGCTACACCTTC
CDR3aa: CASTRDREDYGYTF

j_gene: TRBJ2-3
d_gene: TRBD2
abundance: -
v_gene: TRBV15
CDR3nt: TGTGCCACCAGCAGAGATAGGGCGGGGGGGCCGAGCACAGATACGCAGTATTTT
CDR3aa: CATSRDRAGGPSTDTQYF

j_gene: TRBJ1-2
d_gene: -
abundance: -
v_gene: TRBV2
CDR3nt: TGTGCCAGCAGTGAAGGGCAACGAACTAACTATGGCTACACCTTC
CDR3aa: CASSEGQRTNYGYTF

j_gene: TRBJ1-2
d_gene: TRBD1
abundance: -
v_gene: TRBV10-3
CDR3nt: TGTGCCATGACGTCACGGACAGGGGGCTATGGCTACACCTTC
CDR3aa: CAMTSRTGGYGYTF

j_gene: TRBJ2-1
d_gene: -
abundance: -
v_gene: TRBV12-5
CDR3nt: TGTGCTAGTGGTCCGCCGAGGGGGTACAATGAGCAGTTCTTC
CDR3aa: CASGPPRGYNEQFF

j_gene: TRBJ1-2
d_gene: -
abundance: -
v_gene: TRBV13
CDR3nt: TGTGCCAGCAGCTCCGGGGGGTATGGCTACACCTTC
CDR3aa: CASSSGGYGYTF

j_gene: TRBJ2-1
d_gene: TRBD2
abundance: few
v_gene: TRBV20-1
CDR3nt: TGCAGTGCTAGTTGGCTAGCGGACTACAATGAGCAGTTCTTC
CDR3aa: CSASWLADYNEQFF

j_gene: TRBJ2-7
d_gene: -
abundance: -
v_gene: TRBV27
CDR3nt: TGTGCCAGCAGCCCCCAGGGCTACGAGCAGTACTTC
CDR3aa: CASSPQGYEQYF

j_gene: TRBJ1-3
d_gene: TRBD1
abundance: -
v_gene: TRBV6-5
CDR3nt: TGTGCCAGCAGCTACTCCGGGACAGGGGATGAAAACACCATATATTTT
CDR3aa: CASSYSGTGDENTIYF

j_gene: TRBJ2-5
d_gene: TRBD2
abundance: -
v_gene: TRBV9
CDR3nt: TGTGCCAGCAGCGTAGCTCCTAGCGGGGGGCCATGGGAGACCCAGTACTTC
CDR3aa: CASSVAPSGGPWETQYF

j_gene: TRBJ1-2
d_gene: TRBD1
abundance: once
v_gene: TRBV7-8
CDR3nt: TGTGCCAGCAGCCCCGGGACAGACCCCTATGGCTACACCTTC
CDR3aa: CASSPGTDPYGYTF

j_gene: TRBJ1-2
d_gene: -
abundance: -
v_gene: TRBV12-3/TRBV12-4
CDR3nt: TGTGCCAGCAGCCCAATAAAACGGGGCTACACCTTC
CDR3aa: CASSPIKRGYTF

j_gene: TRBJ1-2
d_gene: -
abundance: -
v_gene: TRBV19
CDR3nt: TGTGCCAGTAGACCAATCGACAGAATCTTCTATGGCTACACCTTC
CDR3aa: CASRPIDRIFYGYTF

j_gene: TRBJ1-5
d_gene: -
abundance: many
v_gene: TRBV23-1
CDR3nt: TGCGCCAGCAGTCAATCCGAGGGGGGGGGAAGCAATCAGCCCCAGCATTTT
CDR3aa: CASSQSEGGGSNQPQHF

j_gene: TRBJ2-7
d_gene: -
abundance: -
v_gene: TRBV18
CDR3nt: TGTGCCAGCTCACCGCAGGCGGGGGCTCCCTACGAGCAGTACTTC
CDR3aa: CASSPQAGAPYEQYF

j_gene: TRBJ2-3
d_gene: TRBD2
abundance: -
v_gene: TRBV2
CDR3nt: TGTGCCACCGACACCCCTAGCGGGGGGACCACAGATACGCAGTATTTT
CDR3aa: CATDTPSGGTTDTQYF

j_gene: TRBJ1-1
d_gene: -
abundance: -
v_gene: TRBV4-3
CDR3nt: TGCGCCAGCAGCCAAGAGGGGGGACGGGAAGCTTTCTTT
CDR3aa: CASSQEGGREAFF